A single sample is the source of the 4 T cell receptor beta chains below, sequenced in a study of T cell responses to AZD1222 COVID-19 vaccine. Repertoires were generated with immunoSEQ multiplex PCR, while TCRdb's copy carries only in-frame clones and drops some. The sample has roughly 180,000 clones; approximately 94% are singletons. Sample: peripheral blood, taken on day 0 of AZD1222 vaccination. These receptors originate from an adult in good health.

The table lists this clone with a count of one. This CDR3 reads CASSVGRNNSPLHF. Written as DNA, the CDR3 is TGTGCCAGCAGTGTGGGCAGGAATAATTCACCCCTCCACTTT. The chain links TRBV2 to TRBJ1-6; D remains ambiguous. V was clipped by 4 bases and J by 5 bases, with 9 bases between them. Per the germline V gene, CDR1 is SNHLY and CDR2 is FYNNEI. The CDR3 loop spans 14 amino acids.

In this sample, this clone turned up once. J is TRBJ1-4 and V is TRBV11-2; the match to TRBD1 covers 7 bases. The V and J ends lost 3 bases and 3 bases, in that order; junction bases with no gene match: 4. CDR3 length equals 15 residues. Germline-derived CDR1 and CDR2 are SGHAT and FQNNGV. The CDR3 nucleotides read TGTGCCAGCAGCTTGAATAGGGGGCCTAATGAAAAACTGTTTTTT. Its translation is CASSLNRGPNEKLFF. The complete variable domain, with remaining parts taken from reference TRBV11-2 and TRBJ1-4, reads EAGVAQSPRYKIIEKRQSVAFWCNPISGHATLYWYQQILGQGPKLLIQFQNNGVVDDSQLPKDRFSAERLKGVDSTLKIQPAKLEDSAVYLCASSLNRGPNEKLFFGSGTQLSVL.

In its sample, this clone was seen once. The V call is TRBV30, the J call TRBJ2-7; D tentatively fits TRBD1 or TRBD2 (5 bases each). Per the germline V gene, CDR1 is GTSNPN and CDR2 is SVGIG (reference sequence). This CDR3 spans 15 amino acids. Between the trimmed V and J ends, which lost 0 bases and 0 bases, there was a span of 12 bases. CDR3: CAWSVRGVGSYEQYF. CDR3 sequence (DNA): TGTGCCTGGAGTGTACGAGGGGTAGGCTCCTACGAGCAGTACTTC.

J is TRBJ1-1 and V is TRBV3-1 (or the pseudogene TRBV3-2); D is possibly TRBD1 (5 bases). The CDR3 has 18 residues. Germline-derived CDR1 and CDR2 are LGHDT and YNNKEL (reference sequence). Trimming cost V 1 base and J 3 bases, with 21 bases left between them. The CDR3 region is CASSQAGGLRGAYTEAFF. CDR3 DNA: TGTGCCAGCAGCCAAGCCGGCGGGCTCCGTGGGGCCTACACTGAAGCTTTCTTT.